Listed here are 15 T cell receptor beta chains from one sample, sequenced in a study of T cells after yellow fever vaccination. A single record per CDR3 protein comes from TCRdb applying MiXCR to the 5' RACE reads. In the table there are 400,000 to 450,000 distinct CDR3 sequences, 18% of which are singletons. Sequenced here: PBMCs, sampled before the yellow fever booster vaccination. The origin of the receptors is a man aged 18 to 30 who received the YFV17D yellow fever vaccine.

This clonotype was counted a few times. This chain uses TRBV6-1 with TRBJ2-5; TRBD1 might be the D (6 bases). The V gene's germline CDR1 is MNHNS and CDR2 SASEGT. The CDR3 covers 17 residues. V was clipped by 2 bases and J by 1 base, with 17 bases between them. This chain's CDR3 is CASSEWGRGHSQETQYF. CDR3 nucleotide sequence: TGTGCCAGCAGTGAATGGGGTCGGGGACACTCCCAAGAGACCCAGTACTTC.

The chain is built from TRBV20-1 and TRBJ1-1; D is unresolved. The CDR3 extends over 14 amino acids. Trimming pared 2 bases from V and 1 base from J, leaving 11 bases between. Germline values: CDR1 DFQATT, CDR2 SNEGSKA (reference sequence). The CDR3 DNA reads TGCAGTGCTAGAAGGTTTCACGGGAACACTGAAGCTTTCTTT. Its translation: CSARRFHGNTEAFF.

The chain links TRBV12-3 or TRBV12-4 to TRBJ2-7; 11 bases map to TRBD2. J was trimmed by 7 bases and V by 4 bases; bases with no gene match: 9. The CDR3 sequence is 15 residues long. The CDR3 protein is CASSSPASGGREQYF. The CDR3, as DNA: TGTGCCAGCAGTTCCCCAGCTAGCGGGGGGCGTGAGCAGTACTTC.

The chain couples TRBV25-1 to TRBJ2-7; TRBD1 matches at 8 bases. The V gene end was trimmed by 7 bases and the J gene end by 2 bases; junction bases not matched to a gene: 7. Germline assignment: CDR1 MGHDK and CDR2 SYGVNS. The CDR3 length is 14 residues. The CDR3 spells CASIRRTGTYEQYV. The CDR3 region has the DNA TGTGCCAGCATTCGACGGACAGGGACCTACGAGCAGTACGTC.

The sample holds a few counts of this clonotype. The rearrangement links TRBV18 to TRBJ1-5; D ambiguous. V dropped 8 bases and J dropped 2 bases, with 10 bases sitting between them. This CDR3 region has 13 residues. From germline, CDR1 is KGHSH and CDR2 LQKENI. The CDR3 DNA reads TGTGCCAGCACGGCCTTGGGCAATCAGCCCCAGCATTTT. This encodes CASTALGNQPQHF.

The chain recombines TRBV20-1 with TRBJ2-3, with 8 bases identical to TRBD2. The V gene's germline CDR1 is DFQATT and CDR2 SNEGSKA (reference sequence). The CDR3 length is 16 residues. The V gene end was trimmed by 6 bases and the J gene end by 4 bases; junction bases not matched to a gene: 15. The CDR3 DNA reads TGCAGTGCCACACCGATAAGCGGGGGCCACCCAGATACGCAGTATTTT. Translated: CSATPISGGHPDTQYF.

The chain links TRBV2 to TRBJ1-2; 11 bases fit TRBD1. Germline-derived CDR1 and CDR2 are SNHLY and FYNNEI. J gave up 5 bases and V 3 bases, and 2 bases lay outside the gene matches. The CDR3 is made up of 14 amino acids. CDR3 DNA: TGTGCCAGCAGTGATGGACAGGGGGCTTATGGCTACACCTTC. It yields the protein CASSDGQGAYGYTF.

This clonotype was detected only a few times. The CDR3 sequence is CASSAGQGYTEAFF. DNA of the CDR3: TGCGCCAGCAGCGCGGGACAGGGGTACACTGAAGCTTTCTTT. The chain has TRBV5-1 and TRBJ1-1; 10 bases map to TRBD1. CDR1 SGHRS and CDR2 YFSETQ come from the germline V gene. With 4 bases clipped from V and 3 bases from J, the junction kept 3 bases outside the gene matches. CDR3 length: 14 amino acids.

The J gene is TRBJ2-2, the V gene TRBV7-3; the D gene could be TRBD1 or TRBD2 (5 bases each). This CDR3 is 12 amino acids long. V was cut by 6 bases and J by 10 bases, with 12 bases left in between. Germline lookup yields CDR1 SGHTA and CDR2 FQGTGA. The CDR3 sequence: CASRNTGTELFF. CDR3 nucleotide sequence: TGTGCCAGCAGAAACACGGGGACGGAGCTGTTTTTT.

The chain joins TRBV20-1 to TRBJ1-2, with a tentative D call TRBD1 (5 bases). CDR3 length equals 14 residues. The germline V and J ends were trimmed by 0 bases and 4 bases, with 12 bases remaining between them. From germline, CDR1 is DFQATT and CDR2 SNEGSKA (reference sequence). Written as DNA, the CDR3 is TGCAGTGCTAGAGAGAGGGGCAGCCTCTATGGCTACACCTTC. This encodes CSARERGSLYGYTF.

Concerning this clonotype: This CDR3 is missing its conserved last phenylalanine or tryptophan, likely due to a read error. The chain joins TRBV5-1 to TRBJ1-5, with a tentative D call TRBD1 (6 bases). CDR3 length: 16 residues. V lost 1 base and J 3 bases, leaving 14 bases between the germline ends. Germline V gives CDR1 SGHRS, CDR2 YFSETQ. The CDR3 nucleotides are TGCGCCAGCAGCTTGTCGGCAGGGGCCGTCAATCAGCCCCAGCATGTT. Amino acids: CASSLSAGAVNQPQHV.

This clonotype was seen a few times. V usage is TRBV20-1 and J usage is TRBJ2-1; D assignment may be TRBD1 or TRBD2 (6 bases each). This CDR3 region has 14 residues. Trimming took 3 bases from V and 5 from J, leaving 14 bases between them. Germline CDR1 reads DFQATT; CDR2 reads SNEGSKA (reference sequence). For the CDR3, the DNA is TGCAGTGCTAGCGGCGGGGACACCAACAATGAGCAGTTCTTC. This encodes CSASGGDTNNEQFF.

The rearrangement links TRBV28 to TRBJ1-5; no clear D. From germline, CDR1 is MDHEN and CDR2 SYDVKM. Between the trimmed V and J ends, which lost 10 bases and 3 bases, there was a span of 7 bases. This CDR3 comprises 11 residues. CDR3 DNA: TGTGCCACCCAGAACAATCAGCCCCAGCATTTT. It yields the protein CATQNNQPQHF.

This clonotype was counted only a few times. The chain combines TRBV7-8 with TRBJ1-1, with a possible D match to TRBD1 (6 bases). The V gene's germline CDR1 is SGHVS and CDR2 FQNEAQ. V lost 5 bases to trimming and J lost 4 bases, with 11 bases between them. CDR3 length equals 13 residues. CDR3 in amino acids: CASSLWGATEAFF. The CDR3 DNA follows: TGTGCCAGCAGCCTTTGGGGGGCCACTGAAGCTTTCTTT.

A few counts support this clonotype. The rearrangement links TRBV4-1 to TRBJ1-5, with D unclear. The CDR3 consists of 16 residues. Germline CDR1 is MGHRA and CDR2 is YSYEKL. Trimming cost V 1 base and J 1 base, with 11 bases left between them. This chain's CDR3 is CASSQAGLLSNQPQHF. Here the CDR3 DNA reads TGCGCCAGCAGCCAAGCCGGACTCTTGAGCAATCAGCCCCAGCATTTT.